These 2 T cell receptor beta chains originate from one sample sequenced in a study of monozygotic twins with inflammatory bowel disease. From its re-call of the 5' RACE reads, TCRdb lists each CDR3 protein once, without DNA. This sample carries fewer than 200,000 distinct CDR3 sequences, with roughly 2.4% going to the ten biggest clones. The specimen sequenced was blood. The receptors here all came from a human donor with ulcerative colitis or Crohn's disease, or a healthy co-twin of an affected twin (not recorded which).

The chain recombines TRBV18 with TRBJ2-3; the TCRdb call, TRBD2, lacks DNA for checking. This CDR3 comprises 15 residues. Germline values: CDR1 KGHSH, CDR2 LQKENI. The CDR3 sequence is CASSPSGRGADTQYF.

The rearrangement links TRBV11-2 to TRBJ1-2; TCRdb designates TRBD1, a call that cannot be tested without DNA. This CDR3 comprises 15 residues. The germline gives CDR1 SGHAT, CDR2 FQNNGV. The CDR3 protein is CASSFTPGTSTGYTF.